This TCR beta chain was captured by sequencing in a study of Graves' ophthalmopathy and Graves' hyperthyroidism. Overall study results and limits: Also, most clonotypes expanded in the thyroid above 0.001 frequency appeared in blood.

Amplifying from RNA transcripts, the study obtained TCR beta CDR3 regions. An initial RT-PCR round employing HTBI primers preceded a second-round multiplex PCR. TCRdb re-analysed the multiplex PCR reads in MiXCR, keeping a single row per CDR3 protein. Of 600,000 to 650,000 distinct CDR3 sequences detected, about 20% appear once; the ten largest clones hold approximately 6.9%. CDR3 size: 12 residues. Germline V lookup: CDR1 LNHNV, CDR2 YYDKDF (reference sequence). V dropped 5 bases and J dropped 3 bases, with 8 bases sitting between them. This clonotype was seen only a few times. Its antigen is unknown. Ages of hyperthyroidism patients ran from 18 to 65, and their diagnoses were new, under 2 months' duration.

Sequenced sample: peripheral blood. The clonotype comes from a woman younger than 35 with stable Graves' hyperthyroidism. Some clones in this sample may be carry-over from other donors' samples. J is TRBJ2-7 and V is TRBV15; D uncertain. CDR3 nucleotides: TGTGCCACCAGCGACAACAACTACGAGCAGTACTTC. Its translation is CATSDNNYEQYF.